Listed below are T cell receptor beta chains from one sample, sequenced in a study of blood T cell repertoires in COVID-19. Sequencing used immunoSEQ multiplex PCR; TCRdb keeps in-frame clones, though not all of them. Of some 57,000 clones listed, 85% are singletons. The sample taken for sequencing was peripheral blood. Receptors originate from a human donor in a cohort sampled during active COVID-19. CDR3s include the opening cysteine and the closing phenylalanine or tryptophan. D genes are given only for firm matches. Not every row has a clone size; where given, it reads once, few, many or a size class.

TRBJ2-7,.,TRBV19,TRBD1,CASRLPRDRGLYEQYF,TGTGCCAGTAGGCTGCCCCGGGACAGGGGGCTCTACGAGCAGTACTTC
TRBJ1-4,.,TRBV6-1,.,CASSEVWGAEKLFF,TGTGCCAGCAGTGAAGTGTGGGGAGCTGAAAAACTGTTTTTT
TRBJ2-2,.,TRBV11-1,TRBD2,CASRDRLASGELFF,TGTGCCAGCAGAGATCGACTAGCAAGCGGGGAGCTGTTTTTT
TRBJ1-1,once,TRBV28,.,CASSDTEAFF,TGTGCCAGCTCGGACACTGAAGCTTTCTTT
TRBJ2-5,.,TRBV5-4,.,CASSSGETQYF,TGTGCCAGCAGTTCCGGAGAGACCCAGTACTTC
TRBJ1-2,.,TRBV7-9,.,CASSLLGGEGYTF,TGTGCCAGCAGCTTACTCGGAGGGGAGGGCTACACCTTC
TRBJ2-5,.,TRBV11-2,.,CASSPQETQYF,TGTGCCAGCAGCCCACAAGAGACCCAGTACTTC
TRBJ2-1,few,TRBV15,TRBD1,CATSRDLGTGVNEQFF,TGTGCCACCAGCAGAGATTTGGGGACAGGGGTCAATGAGCAGTTCTTC
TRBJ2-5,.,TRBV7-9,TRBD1,CASSLGQGVETQYF,TGTGCCAGCAGCTTGGGGCAGGGGGTAGAGACCCAGTACTTC
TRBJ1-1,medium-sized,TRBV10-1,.,CASQWGQGQRTEAFF,TGCGCCAGCCAATGGGGGCAGGGACAACGGACTGAAGCTTTCTTT
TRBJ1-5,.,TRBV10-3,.,CAITQGSRFPQHF,TGTGCCATCACTCAGGGTTCCCGGTTCCCCCAGCATTTT
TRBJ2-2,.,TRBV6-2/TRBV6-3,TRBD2,CASSYASGRAGELFF,TGTGCCAGCAGTTACGCTAGCGGGAGGGCCGGGGAGCTGTTTTTT
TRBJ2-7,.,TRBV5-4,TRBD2,CASSWGTSVDYEQYF,TGTGCCAGCAGCTGGGGGACTAGCGTTGACTACGAGCAGTACTTC
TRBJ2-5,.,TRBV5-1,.,CASSLAISARETQYF,TGCGCCAGCAGCTTGGCGATCAGCGCGCGGGAGACCCAGTACTTC
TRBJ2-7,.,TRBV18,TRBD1,CASSPGQDEQYF,TGTGCCAGCTCACCGGGACAGGACGAGCAGTACTTC
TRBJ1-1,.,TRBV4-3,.,CASSHGGTEAFF,TGCGCCAGCAGCCATGGAGGCACTGAAGCTTTCTTT
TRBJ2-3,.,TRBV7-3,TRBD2,CASSLSPAGAGTDTQYF,TGTGCCAGCAGCTTAAGTCCCGCGGGAGCGGGCACAGATACGCAGTATTTT
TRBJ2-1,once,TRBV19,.,CASSIEGVTYNEQFF,TGTGCCAGTAGTATCGAGGGGGTAACCTACAATGAGCAGTTCTTC
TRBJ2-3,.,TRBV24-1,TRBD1,CATSDRSDRGGDTQYF,TGTGCCACCAGTGACCGCTCGGACAGGGGAGGGGATACGCAGTATTTT
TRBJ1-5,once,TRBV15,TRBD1,CATSRTGVGNQPQHF,TGTGCCACCAGCAGAACAGGGGTAGGCAATCAGCCCCAGCATTTT
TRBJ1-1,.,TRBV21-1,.,CASGADFNTEAFF,TGTGCCAGCGGGGCTGATTTTAACACTGAAGCTTTCTTT
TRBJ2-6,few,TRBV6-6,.,CASRYRRGSGANVLTF,TGTGCCAGCAGGTACAGGCGAGGCTCTGGGGCCAACGTCCTGACTTTC
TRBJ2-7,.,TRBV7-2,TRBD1,CASSSQPGTGSLGEQYF,TGTGCCAGCAGCTCCCAGCCCGGGACAGGGAGTTTGGGCGAGCAGTACTTC
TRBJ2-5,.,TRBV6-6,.,CASAGVVRETQYF,TGTGCCAGCGCAGGGGTTGTGCGAGAGACCCAGTACTTC
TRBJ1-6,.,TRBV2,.,CASSDGGRGDSPLHF,TGTGCCAGCAGTGACGGCGGCAGGGGTGATTCACCCCTCCACTTT
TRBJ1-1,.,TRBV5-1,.,CASSLVAGNTEAFF,TGCGCCAGCAGCTTGGTAGCGGGGAACACTGAAGCTTTCTTT